The rows below give T cell receptor beta chains drawn from one sample of a study of T-cell reconstitution after alpha-beta-depleted transplantation in children. TCRdb re-derived calls from the PCR reads in MiXCR, one entry per CDR3 protein. Of about 580,000 distinct CDR3 sequences in the sample, more than 20% were seen once. The sample in question was PBMCs, obtained before TCRalphabeta/CD19-depleted stem cell transplant. The receptors derive from a boy younger than two with Wiskott-Aldrich syndrome, due to receive a stem cell transplant. Each CDR3 is given with its conserved first and last residue. The D gene is left open where the match is weak. Clone size, where shown, is once, few, many, or a class for clones that have expanded.

D gene: NA
V gene: TRBV5-1
clone size: NA
J gene: TRBJ2-2
CDR3 DNA: TGCGCCAGCAGCCCGACAAGTAACACCGGGGAGCTGTTTTTT
CDR3 protein: CASSPTSNTGELFF

D gene: NA
V gene: TRBV5-1
clone size: NA
J gene: TRBJ2-2
CDR3 DNA: TGCGCCAGCAGCGCTTCCTCCTTAAAGTTGGGAGCCGGGGAGCTGTTTTTT
CDR3 protein: CASSASSLKLGAGELFF

D gene: NA
V gene: TRBV2
clone size: NA
J gene: TRBJ2-7
CDR3 DNA: TGTGCCAGCATTGTGGGCTACGAGCAGTACTTC
CDR3 protein: CASIVGYEQYF

D gene: TRBD1
V gene: TRBV12-3/TRBV12-4
clone size: few
J gene: TRBJ1-2
CDR3 DNA: TGTGCCAGCAGAGGGGGCGCAGACTATGGCTACACCTTC
CDR3 protein: CASRGGADYGYTF

D gene: NA
V gene: TRBV5-1
clone size: NA
J gene: TRBJ2-3
CDR3 DNA: TGCGCCAGCAGCTTGGGCCCTTGGACGGCAGATACGCAGTATTTT
CDR3 protein: CASSLGPWTADTQYF

D gene: NA
V gene: TRBV20-1
clone size: few
J gene: TRBJ2-1
CDR3 DNA: TGCAGTGCCCCGGGACTGGGCCACAATGAGCAGTTCTTC
CDR3 protein: CSAPGLGHNEQFF

D gene: TRBD1
V gene: TRBV12-3/TRBV12-4
clone size: few
J gene: TRBJ2-7
CDR3 DNA: TGTGCCAGCAGTAACGACAGGGGAGGAGAGCAGTACTTC
CDR3 protein: CASSNDRGGEQYF

D gene: TRBD1
V gene: TRBV4-1
clone size: NA
J gene: TRBJ1-5
CDR3 DNA: TGCGCCAGCAGCCAGGATTACCTTGGGACAGGGTGGAGGCCCCAGCATTTT
CDR3 protein: CASSQDYLGTGWRPQHF

D gene: NA
V gene: TRBV24-1
clone size: NA
J gene: TRBJ2-2
CDR3 DNA: TGTGCCACCAGTGAAGCAGGGGCCCCGAACACCGGGGAGCTGTTTTTT
CDR3 protein: CATSEAGAPNTGELFF

D gene: TRBD2
V gene: TRBV5-1
clone size: NA
J gene: TRBJ2-2
CDR3 DNA: TGCGCCAGCAGCAATAGCGGGAAAAACACCGGGGAGCTGTTTTTT
CDR3 protein: CASSNSGKNTGELFF

D gene: TRBD1
V gene: TRBV20-1
clone size: NA
J gene: TRBJ2-2
CDR3 DNA: TGCAGTGCTCCAACAATGGGGGGCAGGGGGCGCACCGGGGAGCTGTTTTTT
CDR3 protein: CSAPTMGGRGRTGELFF

D gene: TRBD2
V gene: TRBV5-1
clone size: few
J gene: TRBJ2-1
CDR3 DNA: TGCGCCAGCAGCTTGGCCGGGGTAGCGGGAGGGCTTGAGCAGTTCTTC
CDR3 protein: CASSLAGVAGGLEQFF

D gene: NA
V gene: TRBV18
clone size: NA
J gene: TRBJ1-2
CDR3 DNA: TGTGCCAGCTCACCGGGCCTCCGCGATGGCTACACCTTC
CDR3 protein: CASSPGLRDGYTF

D gene: TRBD1
V gene: TRBV11-2
clone size: NA
J gene: TRBJ1-6
CDR3 DNA: TGTGCCAGCAGCTTAGTACCGGGACAGGGCGAAAATGGTTCACCCCTCCACTTT
CDR3 protein: CASSLVPGQGENGSPLHF

D gene: NA
V gene: TRBV7-2
clone size: NA
J gene: TRBJ2-6
CDR3 DNA: TGTGCCAGCAGCTTAGTTTCGGGGGCGGGTGGGGCCAACGTCCTGACTTTC
CDR3 protein: CASSLVSGAGGANVLTF

D gene: TRBD1
V gene: TRBV5-1
clone size: few
J gene: TRBJ2-3
CDR3 DNA: TGCGCCAGCAGAAGGGACAGGGGTGGTACGCAGTATTTT
CDR3 protein: CASRRDRGGTQYF

D gene: NA
V gene: TRBV7-2
clone size: NA
J gene: TRBJ2-1
CDR3 DNA: TGTGCCAGCAGCCCTGGGAGTTCTAATGAGCAGTTCTTC
CDR3 protein: CASSPGSSNEQFF

D gene: TRBD1
V gene: TRBV5-1
clone size: NA
J gene: TRBJ2-1
CDR3 DNA: TGCGCCAGCAGCGGGATCAGGGGGCCATCCTACAATGAGCAGTTCTTC
CDR3 protein: CASSGIRGPSYNEQFF

D gene: TRBD1
V gene: TRBV27
clone size: NA
J gene: TRBJ1-5
CDR3 DNA: TGTGCCAGCAGTCCCCTTGGGACAGGGAGCAATCAGCCCCAGCATTTT
CDR3 protein: CASSPLGTGSNQPQHF

D gene: NA
V gene: TRBV20-1
clone size: NA
J gene: TRBJ2-2
CDR3 DNA: TGCAGTGCTAGGGTACAGGGAAGGCTCACCGGGGAGCTGTTTTTT
CDR3 protein: CSARVQGRLTGELFF

D gene: NA
V gene: TRBV20-1
clone size: NA
J gene: TRBJ2-1
CDR3 DNA: TGCAGTGCTAAGGGGGGGCTTAACAATGAGCAGTTCTTC
CDR3 protein: CSAKGGLNNEQFF

D gene: TRBD2
V gene: TRBV3-1
clone size: few
J gene: TRBJ2-1
CDR3 DNA: TGTGCCAGCAGCCTCGGGACTAGCGGGAGGGGCGGTGAGCAGTTCTTC
CDR3 protein: CASSLGTSGRGGEQFF

D gene: NA
V gene: TRBV7-8
clone size: few
J gene: TRBJ2-1
CDR3 DNA: TGTGCCAGCAGGCAAGTGAATGAGCAGTTCTTC
CDR3 protein: CASRQVNEQFF

D gene: NA
V gene: TRBV5-6
clone size: NA
J gene: TRBJ2-1
CDR3 DNA: TGTGCCAGCAGCTTGTTCGGGACGAACCCGTTCTTC
CDR3 protein: CASSLFGTNPFF

D gene: NA
V gene: TRBV5-1
clone size: few
J gene: TRBJ1-5
CDR3 DNA: TGCGCCAGCAGCTTGGAACCAACAGGTGGTCAGCCCCAGCATTTT
CDR3 protein: CASSLEPTGGQPQHF

D gene: NA
V gene: TRBV11-2
clone size: NA
J gene: TRBJ1-5
CDR3 DNA: TGTGCCAGCAGCCACGGGGGGTATCAGCCCCAGCATTTT
CDR3 protein: CASSHGGYQPQHF

D gene: NA
V gene: TRBV3-1
clone size: few
J gene: TRBJ2-7
CDR3 DNA: TGTGCCAGCAGCCAAGATAAGGGGCCTAGGACAGCAGGAAGCTCCTACGAGCAGTACTTC
CDR3 protein: CASSQDKGPRTAGSSYEQYF

D gene: TRBD2
V gene: TRBV12-3/TRBV12-4
clone size: few
J gene: TRBJ2-1
CDR3 DNA: TGTGCCAGCAGGCGGACTAGTGTAAGCTCCTACAATGAGCAGTTCTTC
CDR3 protein: CASRRTSVSSYNEQFF

D gene: TRBD2
V gene: TRBV7-9
clone size: NA
J gene: TRBJ2-7
CDR3 DNA: TGTGCCAGCAGCCCCCCCGGACTAGCGGGCTACTCCTACGAGCAGTACTTC
CDR3 protein: CASSPPGLAGYSYEQYF

D gene: NA
V gene: TRBV20-1
clone size: many
J gene: TRBJ2-7
CDR3 DNA: TGCAGTGCTAGGGTTGGGTCCTACGAGCAGTACTTC
CDR3 protein: CSARVGSYEQYF

D gene: TRBD1
V gene: TRBV29-1
clone size: NA
J gene: TRBJ2-7
CDR3 DNA: TGCAGCGTGACCCGTCGGGACAGTACCTACGAGCAGTACTTC
CDR3 protein: CSVTRRDSTYEQYF

D gene: NA
V gene: TRBV20-1
clone size: NA
J gene: TRBJ1-3
CDR3 DNA: TGCAGTGCTAGAGAGGGGAGTCACTCTGGAAACACCATATATTTT
CDR3 protein: CSAREGSHSGNTIYF

D gene: TRBD2
V gene: TRBV20-1
clone size: NA
J gene: TRBJ2-1
CDR3 DNA: TGCAGTGCCCCGGGGACTAGCGGCCCCAATGAGCAGTTCTTC
CDR3 protein: CSAPGTSGPNEQFF

D gene: NA
V gene: TRBV20-1
clone size: NA
J gene: TRBJ2-4
CDR3 DNA: TGCAGTGCGGAAGGGACCCGGGAAGCCAAAAACATTCAGTACTTC
CDR3 protein: CSAEGTREAKNIQYF

D gene: NA
V gene: TRBV7-6
clone size: NA
J gene: TRBJ2-7
CDR3 DNA: TGTGCCAGCAGCTTATCCCAGGGGTCGTTCTACGAGCAGTACTTC
CDR3 protein: CASSLSQGSFYEQYF

D gene: NA
V gene: TRBV5-1
clone size: NA
J gene: TRBJ1-1
CDR3 DNA: TGCGCCAGCAGCTTGGCCGGGCAGGGCACTGAAGCTTTCTTT
CDR3 protein: CASSLAGQGTEAFF

D gene: TRBD2
V gene: TRBV6-1
clone size: once
J gene: TRBJ2-1
CDR3 DNA: TGTGCCAGCAGTGGGGGACTACACAATGAGCAGTTCTTC
CDR3 protein: CASSGGLHNEQFF

D gene: TRBD1
V gene: TRBV10-3
clone size: few
J gene: TRBJ1-4
CDR3 DNA: TGTGCCATCAGTGTCACAGGGGGCTCTAATGAAAAACTGTTTTTT
CDR3 protein: CAISVTGGSNEKLFF

D gene: TRBD1
V gene: TRBV6-1
clone size: NA
J gene: TRBJ2-7
CDR3 DNA: TGTGCCAGCACCCCTGGACAGGCGCGAAGCTCCTACGAGCAGTACTTC
CDR3 protein: CASTPGQARSSYEQYF

D gene: NA
V gene: TRBV10-3
clone size: few
J gene: TRBJ2-7
CDR3 DNA: TGTGCCACGAGCGGTACCACCTACGAGCAGTACTTC
CDR3 protein: CATSGTTYEQYF

D gene: TRBD1
V gene: TRBV7-9
clone size: few
J gene: TRBJ2-3
CDR3 DNA: TGTGCCAGCAGCGACCCCGGGACAGGCACAGATACGCAGTATTTT
CDR3 protein: CASSDPGTGTDTQYF

D gene: NA
V gene: TRBV2
clone size: NA
J gene: TRBJ2-2
CDR3 DNA: TGTGCCAGCAGGGTTTATCCCGGGGAGCTGTTTTTT
CDR3 protein: CASRVYPGELFF

D gene: NA
V gene: TRBV2
clone size: few
J gene: TRBJ1-5
CDR3 DNA: TGTGCCAGCAGTGACCGTCGCGGACAGCACAATCAGCCCCAGCATTTT
CDR3 protein: CASSDRRGQHNQPQHF

D gene: NA
V gene: TRBV5-1
clone size: few
J gene: TRBJ2-6
CDR3 DNA: TGCGCCAGCAGCTTGTGGGTCTCCACGGAAGTCCTGACTTTC
CDR3 protein: CASSLWVSTEVLTF

D gene: NA
V gene: TRBV4-1
clone size: NA
J gene: TRBJ2-7
CDR3 DNA: TGCGCCAGCAGCCACGGGACATTTGCCGAGCAGTACTTC
CDR3 protein: CASSHGTFAEQYF

D gene: NA
V gene: TRBV20-1
clone size: NA
J gene: TRBJ1-5
CDR3 DNA: TGCAGTGCTAGAGCCCTAGGATCCAATCAGCCCCAGCATTTT
CDR3 protein: CSARALGSNQPQHF

D gene: NA
V gene: TRBV12-3/TRBV12-4
clone size: NA
J gene: TRBJ2-7
CDR3 DNA: TGTGCCAGCAGTCTGGACCCCATCCCCGCTTCCGAGCAGTACTTC
CDR3 protein: CASSLDPIPASEQYF

D gene: TRBD1
V gene: TRBV19
clone size: NA
J gene: TRBJ2-1
CDR3 DNA: TGTGCCAGTAGTATTAGACAGGGCACCTACAATGAGCAGTTCTTC
CDR3 protein: CASSIRQGTYNEQFF

D gene: TRBD2
V gene: TRBV5-1
clone size: NA
J gene: TRBJ2-7
CDR3 DNA: TGCGCCAGCAGCTTGGCAGGACTAGCGGGAGCCGAGCAGTACTTC
CDR3 protein: CASSLAGLAGAEQYF

D gene: TRBD1
V gene: TRBV5-1
clone size: NA
J gene: TRBJ1-2
CDR3 DNA: TGCGCCAGCAGCTTGGCCCCGACAGGGGATCGAGGCTACACCTTC
CDR3 protein: CASSLAPTGDRGYTF

D gene: NA
V gene: TRBV3-1
clone size: many
J gene: TRBJ1-1
CDR3 DNA: TGTGCCAGCAGCCTGTTTGGGGTGAACACTGAAGCTTTCTTT
CDR3 protein: CASSLFGVNTEAFF

D gene: NA
V gene: TRBV10-3
clone size: few
J gene: TRBJ2-3
CDR3 DNA: TGTGCCACCGGGCCGGGAACAGATACGCAGTATTTT
CDR3 protein: CATGPGTDTQYF

D gene: NA
V gene: TRBV20-1
clone size: few
J gene: TRBJ2-2
CDR3 DNA: TGCAGTGCTAGTCTGTACACCGGGGAGCTGTTTTTT
CDR3 protein: CSASLYTGELFF

D gene: NA
V gene: TRBV5-1
clone size: few
J gene: TRBJ2-3
CDR3 DNA: TGCGCCAGCACCCTTGACCGGGGCGGCACAGATACGCAGTATTTT
CDR3 protein: CASTLDRGGTDTQYF

D gene: TRBD1
V gene: TRBV28
clone size: few
J gene: TRBJ2-1
CDR3 DNA: TGTGCCAGCCACACGACAGGGACCTACAATGAGCAGTTCTTC
CDR3 protein: CASHTTGTYNEQFF

D gene: TRBD1
V gene: TRBV15
clone size: NA
J gene: TRBJ2-7
CDR3 DNA: TGTGCCACTGGACAGGGGACCTACGAGCAGTACTTC
CDR3 protein: CATGQGTYEQYF

D gene: NA
V gene: TRBV25-1
clone size: once
J gene: TRBJ1-4
CDR3 DNA: TGTGCCAGCAGTGAGCCCGGACGACTTGGAAAACTGTTTTTT
CDR3 protein: CASSEPGRLGKLFF